This T cell receptor beta chain was identified during a study of T cell responses to AZD1222 COVID-19 vaccine. The study, taken as a whole, reports: Targets within unmutated variant regions were reportedly found for nearly half of spike-specific TCRs. White British ancestry dominated among donors, who included more females, and clonal diversity was possibly underestimated. Researchers report vaccine-associated CD4 TCRs spanning spike, with dominance at 160-218 and 743-854.

Concerning this clone itself: Its antigen is unknown.

The J segment lost 6 bases and the V segment lost 3 bases, leaving 2 bases of the junction unmatched. The CDR3 covers 15 residues. Germline V gene sequence: CDR1 KGHSH, CDR2 LQKENI. Here immunoSEQ multiplex PCR was the method, and the copy in TCRdb shows in-frame clones only, minus some. The sample has more than 150,000 clones; 70% to 90% are singletons. This sequence joins TRBV18 and TRBJ1-6, with 10 bases aligning to TRBD1. Here the sequenced sample was peripheral blood, taken on day 0 of AZD1222 vaccination. This receptor was identified in an adult in good health. The CDR3 sequence is CASSPGDRGNSPLHF. As DNA, the CDR3 is TGTGCCAGCTCACCGGGGGACAGGGGTAATTCACCCCTCCACTTT.